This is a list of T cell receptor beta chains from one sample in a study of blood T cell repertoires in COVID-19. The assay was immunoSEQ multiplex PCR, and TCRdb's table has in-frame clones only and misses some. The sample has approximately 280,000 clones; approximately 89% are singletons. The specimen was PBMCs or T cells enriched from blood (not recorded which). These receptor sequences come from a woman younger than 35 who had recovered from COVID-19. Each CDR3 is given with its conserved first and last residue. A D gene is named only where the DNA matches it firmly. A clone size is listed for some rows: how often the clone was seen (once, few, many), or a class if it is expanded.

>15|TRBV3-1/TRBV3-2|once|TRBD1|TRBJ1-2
CASSQEGQYMSGYTF
TGTGCCAGCAGCCAAGAGGGACAGTATATGAGCGGCTACACCTTC
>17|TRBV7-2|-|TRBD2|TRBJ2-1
CASSPNRLAGSYNEQFF
TGTGCCAGCAGCCCGAACCGACTAGCGGGCTCCTACAATGAGCAGTTCTTC
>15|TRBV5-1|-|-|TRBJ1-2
CASSLMQGSNYGYTF
TGCGCCAGCAGCTTGATGCAGGGTTCTAACTATGGCTACACCTTC
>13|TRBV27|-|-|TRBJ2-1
CASSLTSFNEQFF
TGTGCCAGCAGTCTTACTAGCTTCAATGAGCAGTTCTTC
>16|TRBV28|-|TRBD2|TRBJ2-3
CASSLALAGVRDTQYF
TGTGCCAGCAGTTTAGCACTAGCGGGAGTCAGAGATACGCAGTATTTT
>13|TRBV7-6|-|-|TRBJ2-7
CASSRGTSYEQYF
TGTGCCAGCAGCAGAGGGACAAGCTACGAGCAGTACTTC
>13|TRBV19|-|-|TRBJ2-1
CASQRATYNEQFF
TGTGCCAGTCAGCGGGCCACCTACAATGAGCAGTTCTTC
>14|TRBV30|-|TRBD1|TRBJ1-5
CAWGVGQSNQPQHF
TGTGCCTGGGGAGTGGGACAGAGCAATCAGCCCCAGCATTTT
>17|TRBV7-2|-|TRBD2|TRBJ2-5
CASSLTGTSEYQETQYF
TGTGCCAGCAGCTTAACCGGGACTAGCGAATACCAAGAGACCCAGTACTTC
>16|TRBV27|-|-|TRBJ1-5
CASSFGSPGGRQPQHF
TGTGCCAGCAGTTTTGGGTCTCCGGGGGGCAGGCAGCCCCAGCATTTT
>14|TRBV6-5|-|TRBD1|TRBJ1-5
CASSSDRSYQPQHF
TGTGCCAGCAGCTCGGACAGGTCGTATCAGCCCCAGCATTTT
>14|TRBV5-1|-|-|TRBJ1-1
CASSLYNINTEAFF
TGCGCCAGCAGCTTGTATAATATTAACACTGAAGCTTTCTTT
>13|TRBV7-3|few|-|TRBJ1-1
CASSLTTGGEAFF
TGTGCCAGCAGCTTAACCACTGGGGGGGAAGCTTTCTTT
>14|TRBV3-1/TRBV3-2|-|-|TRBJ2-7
CASSQSRGFREQYF
TGTGCCAGCAGCCAATCGCGGGGATTTAGAGAGCAGTACTTC
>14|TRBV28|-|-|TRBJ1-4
CASSEQGNNEKLFF
TGTGCCAGCAGCGAACAGGGAAATAATGAAAAACTGTTTTTT
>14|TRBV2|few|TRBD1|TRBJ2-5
CASSPTGGQETQYF
TGTGCCAGCAGCCCAACAGGGGGGCAGGAGACCCAGTACTTC
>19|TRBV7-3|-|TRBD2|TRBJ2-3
CASSLRVASSGREADTQYF
TGTGCCAGCAGCTTAAGGGTGGCGAGTAGCGGGAGAGAGGCAGATACGCAGTATTTT
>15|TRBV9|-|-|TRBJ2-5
CASSVIGQGMETQYF
TGTGCCAGCAGCGTAATTGGGCAGGGGATGGAGACCCAGTACTTC
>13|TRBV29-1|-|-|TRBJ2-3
CSVSGEPTDTQYF
TGCAGCGTTTCCGGGGAACCCACAGATACGCAGTATTTT
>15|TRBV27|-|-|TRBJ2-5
CASSLSRGTTETQYF
TGTGCCAGCAGTTTATCGCGGGGAACGACGGAGACCCAGTACTTC
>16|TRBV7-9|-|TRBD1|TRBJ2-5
CASSLADRGLRETQYF
TGTGCCAGCAGCTTAGCGGACAGGGGGCTAAGGGAGACCCAGTACTTC
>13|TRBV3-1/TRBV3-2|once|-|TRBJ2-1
CASSRGKPHEQFF
TGTGCCAGCAGCCGAGGAAAGCCACATGAGCAGTTCTTC
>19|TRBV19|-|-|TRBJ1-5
CASSTDRGRTVYSNQPQHF
TGTGCCAGTAGTACCGATCGCGGAAGGACAGTTTATAGCAATCAGCCCCAGCATTTT
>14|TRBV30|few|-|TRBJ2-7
CAWSVRRSSYEQYF
TGTGCCTGGAGTGTACGACGGAGCTCCTACGAGCAGTACTTC
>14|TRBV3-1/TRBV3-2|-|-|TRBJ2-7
CASSQVGDSYEQYF
TGTGCCAGCAGCCAAGTCGGAGACAGCTACGAGCAGTACTTC
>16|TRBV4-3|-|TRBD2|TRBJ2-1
CASSQNSRGAYNEQFF
TGCGCCAGCAGCCAGAATTCGCGGGGGGCCTACAATGAGCAGTTCTTC
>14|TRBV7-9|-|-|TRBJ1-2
CASSLDARDYGYTF
TGTGCCAGCAGCTTAGACGCCCGGGACTATGGCTACACCTTC
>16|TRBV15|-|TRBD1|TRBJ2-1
CATSRLTGTGYNEQFF
TGTGCCACCAGCAGACTTACCGGGACAGGCTACAATGAGCAGTTCTTC
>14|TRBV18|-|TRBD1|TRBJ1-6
CASSLGTDNSPLHF
TGTGCCAGCTCACTTGGGACAGATAATTCACCCCTCCACTTT
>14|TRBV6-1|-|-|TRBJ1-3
CASSDWTAQNTIYF
TGTGCCAGCAGTGATTGGACAGCTCAGAACACCATATATTTT
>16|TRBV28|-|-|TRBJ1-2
CASSLWAPRAAYGYTF
TGTGCCAGCAGTTTATGGGCACCGAGGGCGGCCTATGGCTACACCTTC
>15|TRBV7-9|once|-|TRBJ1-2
CASSLEGQGTYGYTF
TGTGCCAGCAGCTTAGAAGGCCAGGGGACCTATGGCTACACCTTC
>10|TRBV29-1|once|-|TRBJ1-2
CSVAANGYTF
TGCAGCGTGGCAGCGAATGGCTACACCTTC
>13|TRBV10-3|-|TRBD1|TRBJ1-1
CAIAQGAGTEAFF
TGTGCCATCGCTCAGGGGGCGGGCACTGAAGCTTTCTTT
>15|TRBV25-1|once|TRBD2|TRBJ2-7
CASSKLTSGMHEQYF
TGTGCCAGCAGTAAATTGACTAGCGGGATGCACGAGCAGTACTTC
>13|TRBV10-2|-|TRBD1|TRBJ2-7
CASSRDSSYEQYF
TGCGCCAGCAGCCGGGACAGTTCCTACGAGCAGTACTTC
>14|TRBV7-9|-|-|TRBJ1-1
CASRKDSLSQQAFF
TGTGCCAGCAGAAAGGACAGCCTAAGCCAACAGGCTTTCTTT
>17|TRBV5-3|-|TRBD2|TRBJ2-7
CARSGPRLAYSSYEQYF
TGTGCCAGAAGCGGACCCCGACTAGCTTACAGCTCCTACGAGCAGTACTTC
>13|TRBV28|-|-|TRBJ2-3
CASSRRLTDTQYF
TGTGCCAGCAGTCGGCGGCTCACAGATACGCAGTATTTT
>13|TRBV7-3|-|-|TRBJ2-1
CASCSSVGGEQFF
TGTGCCAGCTGCTCTTCCGTGGGGGGTGAGCAGTTCTTC
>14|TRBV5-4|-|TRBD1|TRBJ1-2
CASSPTGMGNGYTF
TGTGCCAGCAGCCCGACAGGGATGGGAAATGGCTACACCTTC